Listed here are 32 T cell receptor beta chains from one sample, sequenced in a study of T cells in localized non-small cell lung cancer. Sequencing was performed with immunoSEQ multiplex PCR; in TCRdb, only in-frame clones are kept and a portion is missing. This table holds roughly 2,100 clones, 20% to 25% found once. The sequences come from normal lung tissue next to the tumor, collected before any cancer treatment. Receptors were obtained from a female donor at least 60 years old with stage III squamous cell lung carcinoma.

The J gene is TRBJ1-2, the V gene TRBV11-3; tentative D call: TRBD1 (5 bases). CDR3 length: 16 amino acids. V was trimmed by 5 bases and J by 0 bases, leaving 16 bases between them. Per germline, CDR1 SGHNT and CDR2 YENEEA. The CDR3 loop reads CASSQPTVYTNYGYTF. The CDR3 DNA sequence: TGTGCCAGCAGCCAACCGACAGTTTATACTAACTATGGCTACACCTTC. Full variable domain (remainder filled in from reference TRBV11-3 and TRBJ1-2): EAGVVQSPRYKIIEKKQPVAFWCNPISGHNTLYWYLQNLGQGPELLIRYENEEAVDDSQLPKDRFSAERLKGVDSTLKIQPAELGDSAVYLCASSQPTVYTNYGYTFGSGTRLTVV.

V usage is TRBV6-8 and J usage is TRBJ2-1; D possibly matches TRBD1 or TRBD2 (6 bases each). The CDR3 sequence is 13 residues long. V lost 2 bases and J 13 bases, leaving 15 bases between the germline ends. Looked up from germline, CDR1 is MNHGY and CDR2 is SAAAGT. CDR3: CASSYPQGGGQFF. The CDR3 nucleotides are TGTGCCAGCAGTTACCCCCAAGGGGGAGGTCAGTTCTTC.

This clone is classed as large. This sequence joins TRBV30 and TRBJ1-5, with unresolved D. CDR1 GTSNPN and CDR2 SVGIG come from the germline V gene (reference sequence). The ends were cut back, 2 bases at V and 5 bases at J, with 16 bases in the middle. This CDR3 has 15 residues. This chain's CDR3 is CAWSILPGSDQPQHF. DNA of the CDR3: TGTGCCTGGAGTATTTTGCCGGGCTCCGATCAGCCCCAGCATTTT.

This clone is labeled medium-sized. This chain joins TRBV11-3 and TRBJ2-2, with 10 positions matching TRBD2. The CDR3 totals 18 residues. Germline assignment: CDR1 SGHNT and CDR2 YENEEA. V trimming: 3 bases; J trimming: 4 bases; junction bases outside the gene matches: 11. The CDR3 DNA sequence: TGTGCCAGCAGCTTCTACCCAGCGGGAGGGACGAGCACCGGGGAGCTGTTTTTT. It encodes CASSFYPAGGTSTGELFF.

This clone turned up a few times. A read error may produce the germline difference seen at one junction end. DNA for the CDR3: TGTGCCATCAGTGGGCGGGACAGGGGGCATGGCTACACCTTC. It codes for CAISGRDRGHGYTF. The chain uses TRBV6-8 and TRBJ1-2; TRBD1 matches 12 bases. The CDR3 extends over 14 amino acids. CDR1 is MNHGY, CDR2 SAAAGT, per germline.

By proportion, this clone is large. The CDR3 DNA is TGCGCCAGCAGCCTGGGACAGGGGACAAAAAATGAGCAGTTCTTC. As protein: CASSLGQGTKNEQFF. The V gene is TRBV4-1, the J gene TRBJ2-1; TRBD1 matches at 10 bases. CDR1 is MGHRA and CDR2 is YSYEKL in the germline V gene. The CDR3 length is 15 residues. V trimming: 4 bases; J trimming: 7 bases; junction bases outside the gene matches: 7.

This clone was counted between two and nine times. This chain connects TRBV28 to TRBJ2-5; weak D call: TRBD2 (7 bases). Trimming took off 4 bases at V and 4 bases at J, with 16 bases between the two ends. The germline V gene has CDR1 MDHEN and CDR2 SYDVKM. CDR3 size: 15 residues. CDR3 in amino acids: CASSSPGGLGETQYF. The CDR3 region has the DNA TGTGCCAGCAGTTCCCCGGGGGGCCTCGGAGAGACCCAGTACTTC.

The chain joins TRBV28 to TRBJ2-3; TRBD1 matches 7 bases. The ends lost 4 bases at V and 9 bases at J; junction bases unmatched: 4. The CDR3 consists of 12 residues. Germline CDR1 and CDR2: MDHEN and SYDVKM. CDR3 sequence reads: CASSSPGGTQYF. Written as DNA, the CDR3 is TGTGCCAGCAGTTCCCCAGGGGGAACGCAGTATTTT. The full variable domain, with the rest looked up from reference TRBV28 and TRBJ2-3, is DVKVTQSSRYLVKRTGEKVFLECVQDMDHENMFWYRQDPGLGLRLIYFSYDVKMKEKGDIPEGYSVSREKKERFSLILESASTNQTSMYLCASSSPGGTQYFGPGTRLTVL.

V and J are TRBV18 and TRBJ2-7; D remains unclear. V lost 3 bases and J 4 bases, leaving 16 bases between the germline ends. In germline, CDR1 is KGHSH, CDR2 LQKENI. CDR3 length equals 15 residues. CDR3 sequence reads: CASSPGHATSYEQYF. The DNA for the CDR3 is TGTGCCAGCTCACCCGGTCACGCGACTTCGTACGAGCAGTACTTC.

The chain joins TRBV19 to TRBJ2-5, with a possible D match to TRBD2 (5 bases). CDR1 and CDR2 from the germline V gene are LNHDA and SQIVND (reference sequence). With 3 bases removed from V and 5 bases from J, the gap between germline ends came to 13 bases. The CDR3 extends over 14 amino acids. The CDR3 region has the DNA TGTGCCAGTAGTATTGGGGTCTCGGGGGAGACCCAGTACTTC. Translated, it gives CASSIGVSGETQYF.

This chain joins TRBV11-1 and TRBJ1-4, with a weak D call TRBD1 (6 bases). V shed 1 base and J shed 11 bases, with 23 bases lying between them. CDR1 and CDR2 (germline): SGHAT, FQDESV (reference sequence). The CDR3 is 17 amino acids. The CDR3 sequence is CASSLERGRMFFGKLFF. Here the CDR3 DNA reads TGTGCCAGCAGCTTAGAGAGGGGGAGGATGTTTTTCGGGAAACTGTTTTTT.

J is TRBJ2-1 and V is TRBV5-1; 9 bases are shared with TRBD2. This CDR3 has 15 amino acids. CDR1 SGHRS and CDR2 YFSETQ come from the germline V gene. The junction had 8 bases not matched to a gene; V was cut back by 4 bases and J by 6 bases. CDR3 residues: CASSIIAGEGNEQFF. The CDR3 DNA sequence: TGCGCCAGCAGCATTATAGCGGGAGAGGGCAATGAGCAGTTCTTC. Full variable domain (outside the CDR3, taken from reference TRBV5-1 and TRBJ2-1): KAGVTQTPRYLIKTRGQQVTLSCSPISGHRSVSWYQQTPGQGLQFLFEYFSETQRNKGNFPGRFSGRQFSNSRSEMNVSTLELGDSALYLCASSIIAGEGNEQFFGPGTRLTVL.

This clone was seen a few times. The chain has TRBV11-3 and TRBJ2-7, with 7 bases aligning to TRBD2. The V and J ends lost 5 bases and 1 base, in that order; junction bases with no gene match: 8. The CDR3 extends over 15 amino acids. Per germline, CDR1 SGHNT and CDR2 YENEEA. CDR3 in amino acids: CASSLGLAASYEQYF. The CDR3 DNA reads TGTGCCAGCAGCCTCGGGCTAGCGGCGTCCTACGAGCAGTACTTC.

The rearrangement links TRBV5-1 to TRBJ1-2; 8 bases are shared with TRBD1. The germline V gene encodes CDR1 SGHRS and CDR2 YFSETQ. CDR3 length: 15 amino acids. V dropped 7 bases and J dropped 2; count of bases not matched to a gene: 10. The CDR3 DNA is TGCGCCAGCGGGCCCGGACAGGGAGCCAACTATGGCTACACCTTC. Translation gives CASGPGQGANYGYTF.

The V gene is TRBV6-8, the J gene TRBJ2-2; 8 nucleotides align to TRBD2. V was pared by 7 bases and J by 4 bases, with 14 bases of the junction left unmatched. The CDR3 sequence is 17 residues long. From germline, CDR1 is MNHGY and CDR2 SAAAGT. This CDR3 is CASTSFSSGSPTGELFF. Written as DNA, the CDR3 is TGTGCCAGCACCTCTTTTTCCAGCGGGAGCCCCACCGGGGAGCTGTTTTTT.

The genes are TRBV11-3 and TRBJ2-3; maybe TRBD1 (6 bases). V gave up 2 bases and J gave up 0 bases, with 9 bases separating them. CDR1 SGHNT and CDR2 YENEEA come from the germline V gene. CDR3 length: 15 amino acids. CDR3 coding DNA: TGTGCCAGCAGCTTAACTGGACAGAGCACAGATACGCAGTATTTT. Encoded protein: CASSLTGQSTDTQYF.

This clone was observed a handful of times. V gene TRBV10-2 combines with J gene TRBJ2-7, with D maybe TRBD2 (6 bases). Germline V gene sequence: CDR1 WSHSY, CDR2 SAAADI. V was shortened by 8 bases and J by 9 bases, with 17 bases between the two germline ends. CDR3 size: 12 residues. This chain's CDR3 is CASSFGGAGQYF. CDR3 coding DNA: TGCGCCAGCTCTTTTGGAGGGGCTGGGCAGTACTTC.

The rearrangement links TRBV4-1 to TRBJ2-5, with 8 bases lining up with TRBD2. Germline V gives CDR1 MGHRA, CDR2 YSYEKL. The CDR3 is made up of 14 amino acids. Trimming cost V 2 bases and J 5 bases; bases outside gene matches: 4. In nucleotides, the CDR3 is TGCGCCAGCAGCCAACGGGGACTAGGGGAGACCCAGTACTTC. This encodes CASSQRGLGETQYF.

CDR3 nucleotide sequence: TGTGCCAGCAGTTTACAAAGGAACACTGAAGCTTTCTTT. Translated, it gives CASSLQRNTEAFF. The rearrangement joins TRBV6-8 to TRBJ1-1; D is unresolved. Germline loops: CDR1 MNHGY, CDR2 SAAAGT. Trimming left V 4 bases short and J 1 base short, with 7 bases between. The CDR3 is 13 amino acids.

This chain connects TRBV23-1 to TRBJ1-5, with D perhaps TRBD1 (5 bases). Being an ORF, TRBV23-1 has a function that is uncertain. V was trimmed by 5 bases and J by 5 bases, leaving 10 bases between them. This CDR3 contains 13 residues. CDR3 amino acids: CASSKTVDQPQHF. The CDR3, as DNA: TGCGCCAGCAGTAAGACAGTAGATCAGCCCCAGCATTTT.

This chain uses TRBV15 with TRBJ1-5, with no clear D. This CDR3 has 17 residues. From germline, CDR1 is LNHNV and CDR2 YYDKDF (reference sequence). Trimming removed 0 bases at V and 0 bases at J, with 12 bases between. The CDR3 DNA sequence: TGTGCCACCAGCAGAGACCGGGCAGTTACTAGCAATCAGCCCCAGCATTTT. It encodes CATSRDRAVTSNQPQHF.

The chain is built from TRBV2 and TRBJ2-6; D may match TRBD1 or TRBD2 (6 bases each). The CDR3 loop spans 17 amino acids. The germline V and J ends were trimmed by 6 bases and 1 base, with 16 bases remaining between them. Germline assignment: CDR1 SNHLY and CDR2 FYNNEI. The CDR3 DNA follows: TGTGCCAGCAGCGCATCCGAGGGGGGATCTGGGGCCAACGTCCTGACTTTC. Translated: CASSASEGGSGANVLTF.

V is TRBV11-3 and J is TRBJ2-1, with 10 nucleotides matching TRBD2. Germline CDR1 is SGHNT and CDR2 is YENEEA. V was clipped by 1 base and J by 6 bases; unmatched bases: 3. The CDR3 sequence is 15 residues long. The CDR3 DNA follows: TGTGCCAGCAGCTTAGTCAGCGGGAGGGCCAATGAGCAGTTCTTC. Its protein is CASSLVSGRANEQFF. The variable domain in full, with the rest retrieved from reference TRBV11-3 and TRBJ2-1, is EAGVVQSPRYKIIEKKQPVAFWCNPISGHNTLYWYLQNLGQGPELLIRYENEEAVDDSQLPKDRFSAERLKGVDSTLKIQPAELGDSAVYLCASSLVSGRANEQFFGPGTRLTVL.

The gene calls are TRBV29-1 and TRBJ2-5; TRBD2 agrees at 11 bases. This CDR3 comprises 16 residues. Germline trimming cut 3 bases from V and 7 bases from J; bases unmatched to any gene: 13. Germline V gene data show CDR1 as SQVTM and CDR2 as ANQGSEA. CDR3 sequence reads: CSVDLLAGALAGTQYF. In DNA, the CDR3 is TGCAGCGTTGATTTACTAGCGGGAGCCCTAGCAGGGACCCAGTACTTC.

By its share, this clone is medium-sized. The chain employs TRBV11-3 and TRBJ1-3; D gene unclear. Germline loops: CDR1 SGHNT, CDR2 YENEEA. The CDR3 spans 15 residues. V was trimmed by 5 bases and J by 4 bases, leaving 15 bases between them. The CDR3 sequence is CASSAGPGPGNTIYF. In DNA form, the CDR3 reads TGTGCCAGCAGCGCCGGGCCCGGACCGGGAAACACCATATATTTT.

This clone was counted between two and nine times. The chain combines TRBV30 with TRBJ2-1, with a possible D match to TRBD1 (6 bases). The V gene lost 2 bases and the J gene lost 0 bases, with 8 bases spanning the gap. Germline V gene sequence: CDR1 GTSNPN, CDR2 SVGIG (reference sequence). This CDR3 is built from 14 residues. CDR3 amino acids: CAWSLDSSYNEQFF. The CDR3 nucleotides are TGTGCCTGGAGTTTGGACAGCTCCTACAATGAGCAGTTCTTC.

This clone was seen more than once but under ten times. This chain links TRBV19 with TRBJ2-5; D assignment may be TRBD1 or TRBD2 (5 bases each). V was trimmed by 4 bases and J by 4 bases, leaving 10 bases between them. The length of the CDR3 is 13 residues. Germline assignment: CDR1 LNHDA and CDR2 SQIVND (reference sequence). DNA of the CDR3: TGTGCCAGTAGTACCAGGGACCGAGAGACCCAGTACTTC. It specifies CASSTRDRETQYF.

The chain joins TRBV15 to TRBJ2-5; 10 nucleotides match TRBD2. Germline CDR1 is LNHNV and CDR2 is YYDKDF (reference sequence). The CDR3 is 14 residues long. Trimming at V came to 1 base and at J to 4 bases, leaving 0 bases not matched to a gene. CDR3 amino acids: CATSRGTSGETQYF. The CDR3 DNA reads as TGTGCCACCAGCAGAGGGACTAGCGGAGAGACCCAGTACTTC.

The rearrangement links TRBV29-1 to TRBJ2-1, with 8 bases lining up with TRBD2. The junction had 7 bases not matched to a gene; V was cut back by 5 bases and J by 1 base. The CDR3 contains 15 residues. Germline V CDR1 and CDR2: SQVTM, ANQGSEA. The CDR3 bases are TGCAGCGTTTTGAGGGTAGCGGGATCCTACAATGAGCAGTTCTTC. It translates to CSVLRVAGSYNEQFF.

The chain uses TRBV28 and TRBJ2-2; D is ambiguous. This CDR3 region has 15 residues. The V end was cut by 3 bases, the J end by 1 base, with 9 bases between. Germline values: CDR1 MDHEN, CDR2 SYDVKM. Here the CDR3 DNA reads TGTGCCAGCAGTTTGGGCAAGGTGAACACCGGGGAGCTGTTTTTT. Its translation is CASSLGKVNTGELFF.

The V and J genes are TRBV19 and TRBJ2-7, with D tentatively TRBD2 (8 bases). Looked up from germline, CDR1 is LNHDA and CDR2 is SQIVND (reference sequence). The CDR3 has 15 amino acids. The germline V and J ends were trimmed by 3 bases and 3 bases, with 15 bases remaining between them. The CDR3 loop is CASSMPGRGLYEQYF. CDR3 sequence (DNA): TGTGCCAGTAGTATGCCCGGGAGGGGGCTCTACGAGCAGTACTTC.

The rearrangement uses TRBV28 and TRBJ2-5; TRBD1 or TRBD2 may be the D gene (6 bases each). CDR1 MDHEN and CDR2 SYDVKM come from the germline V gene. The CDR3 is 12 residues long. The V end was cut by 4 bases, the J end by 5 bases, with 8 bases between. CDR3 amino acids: CASSSGAETQYF. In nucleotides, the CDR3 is TGTGCCAGCAGTTCGGGGGCTGAGACCCAGTACTTC.